The 27 T cell receptor beta chains presented below share a single source sample, sequenced in a study of T cell responses to AZD1222 COVID-19 vaccine. Using immunoSEQ multiplex PCR, the repertoire was profiled, and TCRdb retains in-frame clones only, with some absent. The top ten clones hold 17% of a sample with some 99,000 clones, nearly 90% of them seen once. Specimen: peripheral blood, collected on day 0 of AZD1222 vaccination. These receptors all come from an adult in good health.

CDR3 sequence: CASSDNRAWAYEQYV. The CDR3 DNA is TGTGCCAGCAGTGATAATCGGGCTTGGGCCTACGAGCAGTACGTC. V usage is TRBV2 and J usage is TRBJ2-7; D unresolved. V was pared by 3 bases and J by 2 bases, with 14 bases between. This CDR3 is built from 15 residues. CDR1 SNHLY and CDR2 FYNNEI come from the germline V gene.

The gene calls are TRBV7-2 and TRBJ1-5; no definite D call. V was trimmed by 4 bases and J by 4 bases, leaving 8 bases between them. Germline V gene sequence: CDR1 SGHTA, CDR2 FQGNSA. CDR3 size: 13 residues. DNA for the CDR3: TGTGCCAGCAGCTCCCGGGTAAATCAGCCCCAGCATTTT. Translated: CASSSRVNQPQHF.

This clone has only one observation. The chain carries TRBV24-1 and TRBJ2-1, with TRBD1 identical over 9 bases. Germline values: CDR1 KGHDR, CDR2 SFDVKD. V gave up 3 bases and J gave up 8 bases; unmatched junction bases: 10. The CDR3 is 16 residues long. The CDR3 loop is CATSDQTGGQLDEQFF. DNA of the CDR3: TGTGCCACCAGTGATCAGACAGGGGGGCAACTGGATGAGCAGTTCTTC.

The chain is built from TRBV12-3 or TRBV12-4 and TRBJ1-2; the D gene is possibly TRBD1 (5 bases). This CDR3 comprises 13 residues. Trimming left V 9 bases short and J 4 bases short, with 15 bases between. In nucleotides, the CDR3 is TGTGCCAGTGGGACGGTTTTAGGCTATGGCTACACCTTC. It codes for CASGTVLGYGYTF.

V is TRBV28 and J is TRBJ1-3; D remains ambiguous. The germline CDR1 and CDR2 sequences are MDHEN and SYDVKM. Trimming stripped 5 bases from V and 4 bases from J, with 9 bases between. The CDR3 contains 13 residues. CDR3 residues: CASSKTYGNTIYF. The CDR3 DNA reads as TGTGCCAGCAGTAAGACTTACGGAAACACCATATATTTT.

The V call is TRBV28, the J call TRBJ2-1; TRBD2 agrees at 9 bases. The CDR3 totals 13 residues. J was trimmed by 8 bases and V by 8 bases; bases with no gene match: 7. Germline CDR1 and CDR2: MDHEN and SYDVKM. The DNA of the CDR3 is TGTGCCAGCGGCGGGAGGGCCTCGGATGAGCAGTTCTTC. It translates to CASGGRASDEQFF.

The V and J genes are TRBV7-3 and TRBJ2-2; D not resolved. V lost 5 bases and J lost 1, with 8 bases in between. The CDR3 is 14 residues long. The germline gives CDR1 SGHTA, CDR2 FQGTGA. CDR3 coding DNA: TGTGCCAGCAGCCAAATCCGGAACACCGGGGAGCTGTTTTTT. It codes for CASSQIRNTGELFF.

This chain uses TRBV19 with TRBJ1-4; tentative D call: TRBD1 (6 bases). With 4 bases removed from V and 8 bases from J, the gap between germline ends came to 17 bases. This CDR3 region has 15 residues. Germline values: CDR1 LNHDA, CDR2 SQIVND (reference sequence). In DNA, the CDR3 is TGTGCCAGTAGTAGATCAACAGGGTCCGGAGAAAAACTGTTTTTT. Amino acid sequence: CASSRSTGSGEKLFF.

V usage is TRBV4-1 and J usage is TRBJ1-4; weak D call: TRBD1 (6 bases). Trimming took 2 bases from V and 2 from J, leaving 12 bases between them. The CDR3 runs to 16 residues. Per germline, CDR1 MGHRA and CDR2 YSYEKL. The CDR3 spells CASSQLDRRTNEKLFF. The CDR3, as DNA: TGCGCCAGCAGCCAACTGGACAGACGGACTAATGAAAAACTGTTTTTT.

The chain employs TRBV19 and TRBJ2-5; 13 bases fit TRBD2. The length of the CDR3 is 17 residues. CDR1 is LNHDA and CDR2 is SQIVND in the germline V gene (reference sequence). V trimming: 5 bases; J trimming: 4 bases; junction bases outside the gene matches: 10. CDR3 in amino acids: CASSASVLAGGRETQYF. The CDR3 nucleotides are TGTGCCAGTAGTGCCTCGGTACTAGCGGGAGGGCGAGAGACCCAGTACTTC.

The CDR3 region has the DNA TGTGCCCGAGGAGTCGGAGGCCTCAGGGGGACAGATACGCAGTATTTT. Its translation is CARGVGGLRGTDTQYF. The chain recombines TRBV30 with TRBJ2-3, with 7 bases that match TRBD1. J gave up 3 bases and V 8 bases, and 17 bases lay outside the gene matches. CDR3 size: 16 residues. From germline, CDR1 is GTSNPN and CDR2 SVGIG (reference sequence).

The rearrangement links TRBV7-2 to TRBJ2-5; D may be TRBD1 or TRBD2 (5 bases each). V dropped 5 bases and J dropped 7 bases, with 11 bases sitting between them. Germline V gene data show CDR1 as SGHTA and CDR2 as FQGNSA. There are 12 residues in the CDR3. The chain's CDR3 is CASSPRGTTQYF. CDR3 in DNA: TGTGCCAGCAGCCCCCGGGGCACGACCCAGTACTTC.

This chain connects TRBV6-2 or TRBV6-3 to TRBJ2-5, with 8 bases matching TRBD1. There are 13 residues in the CDR3. Germline values: CDR1 MNHEY, CDR2 SVGEGT. With V trimmed by 4 bases and J by 4 bases, 2 bases remained unmatched. The CDR3 sequence: CASSWGTGETQYF. In DNA form, the CDR3 reads TGTGCCAGCAGTTGGGGGACAGGAGAGACCCAGTACTTC.

The rearrangement joins TRBV5-1 to TRBJ2-5; possibly TRBD2 for D (6 bases). The V and J ends lost 0 bases and 5 bases respectively, with 17 bases between them. The CDR3 is made up of 16 amino acids. The germline gives CDR1 SGHRS, CDR2 YFSETQ. The CDR3 region has the DNA TGCGCCAGCAGCTTGGAAGGCGGGGCGCGGAGGGAGACCCAGTACTTC. This gives the protein CASSLEGGARRETQYF.

The V and J genes are TRBV27 and TRBJ1-5; 10 nucleotides line up with TRBD1. CDR1 is MNHEY, CDR2 SMNVEV, per germline (reference sequence). This CDR3 has 15 residues. After removal of 8 bases from V and 6 bases from J, the junction contained 10 bases not matched to a gene. The CDR3 DNA is TGTGCCAGCCGGACAGGGGGAATCATCAGTCAGCCCCAGCATTTT. As protein: CASRTGGIISQPQHF.

The chain has TRBV4-1 and TRBJ1-2; 7 bases map to TRBD1. Germline V CDR1 and CDR2: MGHRA, YSYEKL. The CDR3 totals 15 residues. J gave up 5 bases and V 0 bases, and 6 bases lay outside the gene matches. CDR3 loop: CASSQEGTATYGYTF. The DNA for the CDR3 is TGCGCCAGCAGCCAAGAAGGGACAGCGACTTATGGCTACACCTTC.

This chain joins TRBV6-9 and TRBJ2-7, with 12 bases lining up with TRBD2. CDR3 length: 13 amino acids. Germline V lookup: CDR1 MNHGY, CDR2 SVAAGI. The CDR3 DNA sequence: TGTGCCAGCAGTTACGGCCGGGGGACTAGCGGGCTCGTC. Protein sequence: CASSYGRGTSGLV.

CDR3 in DNA: TGCAGCGCTGGGACAGGGCTTCTGGGAGGCTACACCTTC. As protein: CSAGTGLLGGYTF. The rearrangement joins TRBV29-1 to TRBJ1-2; TRBD1 matches 9 bases. CDR1 SQVTM and CDR2 ANQGSEA come from the germline V gene. The CDR3 totals 13 residues. V gave up 7 bases and J gave up 8 bases; unmatched junction bases: 11. The entire variable domain, with the rest obtained from reference TRBV29-1 and TRBJ1-2, is as follows: SAVISQKPSRDICQRGTSLTIQCQVDSQVTMMFWYRQQPGQSLTLIATANQGSEATYESGFVIDKFPISRPNLTFSTLTVSNMSPEDSSIYLCSAGTGLLGGYTFGSGTRLTVV.

This chain links TRBV18 with TRBJ1-2; D uncertain. The ends were cut back, 0 bases at V and 7 bases at J, with 18 bases in the middle. CDR3 length: 16 amino acids. Germline CDR1 KGHSH, CDR2 LQKENI. The CDR3 DNA reads TGTGCCAGCTCACCACCAGGGTCGGTTCACACGTCTGGCTACACCTTC. Residues: CASSPPGSVHTSGYTF.

The chain combines TRBV10-2 with TRBJ2-7; D gene unclear. This CDR3 contains 14 residues. CDR1 WSHSY and CDR2 SAAADI come from the germline V gene. The V and J ends lost 3 bases and 2 bases respectively, with 11 bases between them. The DNA for the CDR3 is TGCGCCAGCAGTGATCGACCGAGCCCCTACGAGCAGTACTTC. This gives the protein CASSDRPSPYEQYF.

J is TRBJ1-2 and V is TRBV12-3 or TRBV12-4; 7 positions match TRBD1. The CDR3 loop spans 13 amino acids. Losses at the gene ends were 5 bases for V and 8 bases for J; bases not matched to a gene: 8. The CDR3 DNA follows: TGTGCCAGCAGTACGGGACAGATGGGGGGCTACACCTTC. It specifies CASSTGQMGGYTF.

The chain has TRBV18 and TRBJ1-2, with D maybe TRBD1 (5 bases). Germline-derived CDR1 and CDR2 are KGHSH and LQKENI. This CDR3 comprises 15 residues. V lost 1 base and J lost 3, with 12 bases in between. This CDR3 is CASSPLVGADYGYTF. For the CDR3, the DNA is TGTGCCAGCTCACCACTGGTAGGGGCGGACTATGGCTACACCTTC.

The chain's CDR3 is CASSQEPSGRYTQYF. The CDR3 region has the DNA TGTGCCAGCAGCCAAGAACCTAGCGGGAGGTACACGCAGTATTTT. The chain carries TRBV3-1 (or the pseudogene TRBV3-2) and TRBJ2-3, with TRBD2 matching 11 bases. Germline assignment: CDR1 LGHDT and CDR2 YNNKEL (reference sequence). Trimming at V came to 0 bases and at J to 9 bases, leaving 5 bases not matched to a gene. This CDR3 comprises 15 residues.

This sequence joins TRBV4-2 and TRBJ2-1; 12 positions agree with TRBD2. Germline CDR1 is LGHNA and CDR2 is YNFKEQ. V dropped 0 bases and J dropped 9; count of bases not matched to a gene: 9. This CDR3 is built from 17 residues. The CDR3 loop is CASSQDEASGRGREQFF. CDR3 in DNA: TGTGCCAGCAGCCAAGATGAGGCTAGCGGGAGGGGACGTGAGCAGTTCTTC.

The chain recombines TRBV19 with TRBJ2-3; D ambiguous. The length of the CDR3 is 14 residues. CDR1 and CDR2 (germline): LNHDA, SQIVND (reference sequence). V lost 5 bases and J 3 bases, leaving 12 bases between the germline ends. CDR3 nucleotides: TGTGCCAGTAGTGACCGCCATTCAACAGATACGCAGTATTTT. Translated: CASSDRHSTDTQYF.

The sample holds a few counts of this clone. The genes are TRBV24-1 and TRBJ2-1; possible D gene TRBD2, 5 bases. V gave up 2 bases and J gave up 3 bases, with 19 bases separating them. Germline V gene data show CDR1 as KGHDR and CDR2 as SFDVKD. This CDR3 is built from 18 residues. CDR3 region: CATSDSNPRGYRYNEQFF. The CDR3 nucleotides read TGTGCCACCAGTGATTCCAACCCCCGGGGATACCGCTACAATGAGCAGTTCTTC.

This clone was observed once. The chain couples TRBV10-3 to TRBJ1-5; D gene unclear. Trimming took off 6 bases at V and 1 base at J, with 10 bases between the two ends. Germline CDR1 ENHRY, CDR2 SYGVKD. The CDR3 sequence is 14 residues long. As DNA, the CDR3 is TGTGCCATCAGCCCCGGAAAGAGCAATCAGCCCCAGCATTTT. Translation gives CAISPGKSNQPQHF.